The 7 T cell receptor beta chains listed next were all sequenced from one sample in a study of cytomegalovirus exposure and HLA in healthy donors. PCR used 60 Vbeta primers and 13 Jbeta primers. Here immunoSEQ multiplex PCR was the method, and the copy in TCRdb shows in-frame clones only, minus some. Among some 190,000 clones, 70% to 75% were seen once, and the ten largest hold about 4.6%. Sequencing was carried out using PBMCs. Receptor source: a man aged 30 to 39 in good health and CMV-seropositive.

The chain combines TRBV30 with TRBJ1-6; D not resolved. CDR1 is GTSNPN, CDR2 SVGIG, per germline (reference sequence). This CDR3 has 14 residues. Trimming stripped 0 bases from V and 6 bases from J, with 9 bases between. The CDR3 coding sequence is TGTGCCTGGAGTGTGGTAGGAGCTAATTCACCCCTCCACTTT. Encoded protein: CAWSVVGANSPLHF.

In this sample, this clone turned up once. The genes are TRBV4-1 and TRBJ2-7; D remains ambiguous. Germline loops: CDR1 MGHRA, CDR2 YSYEKL. Trimming removed 3 bases at V and 0 bases at J, with 6 bases between. CDR3 size: 13 residues. This chain's CDR3 is CASSHQVSYEQYF. The CDR3 coding sequence is TGCGCCAGCAGCCATCAGGTCTCCTACGAGCAGTACTTC.

CDR3 loop: CATSIQVASGLVGELFF. For the CDR3, the DNA is TGTGCCACCTCAATCCAGGTGGCTAGCGGGTTAGTCGGGGAGCTGTTTTTT. The genes are TRBV11-2 and TRBJ2-2; TRBD2 agrees at 8 bases. CDR1 and CDR2 (germline): SGHAT, FQNNGV. CDR3 size: 17 residues. Losses at the gene ends were 10 bases for V and 7 bases for J; bases not matched to a gene: 20.

This clone turned up a few times. The chain joins TRBV2 to TRBJ2-2, with D perhaps matching TRBD2 (5 bases). The CDR3 loop spans 15 amino acids. Germline V gene sequence: CDR1 SNHLY, CDR2 FYNNEI. V was trimmed by 1 base and J by 3 bases, leaving 9 bases between them. The CDR3 sequence is CASSEERTYTGELFF. The CDR3 region has the DNA TGTGCCAGCAGTGAAGAGCGGACCTACACCGGGGAGCTGTTTTTT.

The table lists this clone with a count of one. The CDR3 loop reads CATLGNRGGGELFF. The DNA for the CDR3 is TGTGCTACCTTGGGGAATCGAGGGGGCGGGGAGCTGTTTTTT. The chain carries TRBV11-2 and TRBJ2-2; tentatively, D is TRBD1 (6 bases). The germline CDR1 and CDR2 sequences are SGHAT and FQNNGV. This CDR3 spans 14 amino acids.

The J gene is TRBJ1-4, the V gene TRBV7-2; maybe TRBD1 (6 bases). The CDR3 is 15 residues long. Germline-derived CDR1 and CDR2 are SGHTA and FQGNSA. V lost 5 bases and J lost 5, with 15 bases in between. For the CDR3, the DNA is TGTGCCAGCAGCAAGCTACAGGGTCAGAATGAAAAACTGTTTTTT. Its protein is CASSKLQGQNEKLFF. Looking up the rest from reference TRBV7-2 and TRBJ1-4 gives the full variable domain: GAGVSQSPSNKVTEKGKDVELRCDPISGHTALYWYRQSLGQGLEFLIYFQGNSAPDKSGLPSDRFSAERTGGSVSTLTIQRTQQEDSAVYLCASSKLQGQNEKLFFGSGTQLSVL.

The chain links TRBV29-1 to TRBJ1-2, with D maybe TRBD1 (5 bases). Germline CDR1 SQVTM, CDR2 ANQGSEA. V gave up 6 bases and J gave up 6 bases, with 26 bases separating them. The CDR3 covers 16 residues. CDR3 region: CSVDGRYTPGGDGYTF. CDR3 nucleotide sequence: TGCAGCGTGGACGGACGGTACACACCCGGGGGGGATGGCTACACCTTC.